The T cell receptor beta chain under discussion was sequenced for a study of shared clonotypes between healthy human individuals. Naive CD8 populations comprised CD45RO-negative cells positively selected for CCR7, excluding terminally differentiated effector memory CD45RA+ cells. Donation came from healthy HIV-negative adults that had no recent acute infections or vaccinations. Per germline, CDR1 MNHEY and CDR2 SVGAGI. Trimming stripped 2 bases from V and 8 bases from J, with 6 bases between. CDR3 size: 12 residues. Study-level points and caveats: Investigators expected sequencing depth to affect clonotype sharing among donors. Apart from blood, nothing was sampled; tissue repertoires likely differ. In general, naive subsets displayed greater estimated richness than memory subsets did.

Note on this clone: What it recognizes is unknown.

Repertoires were generated with immunoSEQ multiplex PCR, while TCRdb's copy carries only in-frame clones and drops some. The sample has 2 million or so clones, approximately 94% seen once. The sequence was obtained from a young man in good health. The V call is TRBV6-5, the J call TRBJ2-2; D remains ambiguous. Sequenced input: naive CD8+ T cells sorted from blood. The CDR3: CASSYGVGELFF. The CDR3 bases are TGTGCCAGCAGTTACGGGGTGGGGGAGCTGTTTTTT.